These 15 T cell receptor beta chains originate from one sample sequenced in a study of vaccination and CD4 T cells after COVID-19. Sequenced with the Oncomine TCR Beta short-read assay was DNA taken from cultured CD4+ T cells. TCRdb called the PCR reads again in MiXCR, with one record for every CDR3 protein. Of 15,000 or so distinct CDR3 sequences listed, over 45% are singletons. Stated treatment: roughly 10-day PBMC culture with coronavirus spike peptide pools or control peptides (ViraFEST assay). Antigens of these TCRs are unknown. The sequenced material came from CD4+ T cells from blood, cultured in vitro. The receptors derive from a human donor who had recovered from COVID-19.

This chain links TRBV30 with TRBJ1-3, with D unclear. Between the trimmed V and J ends, which lost 5 bases and 4 bases, there was a span of 3 bases. This CDR3 region has 10 residues. CDR1 is GTSNPN, CDR2 SVGIG, per germline (reference sequence). The CDR3 loop is CAWEGNTIYF. The CDR3 DNA is TGTGCCTGGGAGGGAAACACCATATATTTT.

The genes are TRBV28 and TRBJ2-3; 10 bases match TRBD2. Germline values: CDR1 MDHEN, CDR2 SYDVKM. The J segment lost 0 bases and the V segment lost 1 base, leaving 10 bases of the junction unmatched. This CDR3 is 19 amino acids long. The CDR3 here is CASSLYTLAGGRSTDTQYF. In DNA form, the CDR3 reads TGTGCCAGCAGTTTATATACCTTAGCGGGAGGTAGGAGCACAGATACGCAGTATTTT.

This rearrangement joins TRBV7-8 to TRBJ1-2; no clear D. V lost 0 bases, J lost 5 bases, and 10 bases lay in between. Germline CDR1 reads SGHVS; CDR2 reads FQNEAQ. The CDR3 runs to 14 residues. The CDR3 region has the DNA TGTGCCAGCAGCTTAGCCCCGGCGAGGTATGGCTACACCTTC. Translated: CASSLAPARYGYTF.

V gene TRBV7-2 combines with J gene TRBJ2-3; the D gene is possibly TRBD2 (7 bases). V was trimmed by 5 bases and J by 0 bases, leaving 12 bases between them. The CDR3 loop spans 15 amino acids. The germline V gene encodes CDR1 SGHTA and CDR2 FQGNSA. In DNA, the CDR3 is TGTGCCAGCAGCGGGAGGGGGATAAGCACAGATACGCAGTATTTT. It codes for CASSGRGISTDTQYF.

The chain joins TRBV12-3 or TRBV12-4 to TRBJ2-5; D is unclear. CDR3 length equals 13 residues. V lost 1 base to trimming and J lost 5 bases, with 8 bases between them. CDR3 sequence: CASSLEVWETQYF. The CDR3 DNA reads TGTGCCAGCAGTTTAGAAGTTTGGGAGACCCAGTACTTC.

This clonotype was detected only a few times. V and J are TRBV29-1 and TRBJ1-1, with a possible D match to TRBD1 (6 bases). The CDR3 runs to 12 residues. With 7 bases removed from V and 1 base from J, the gap between germline ends came to 10 bases. The germline V gene encodes CDR1 SQVTM and CDR2 ANQGSEA. The CDR3 DNA reads TGCAGCGCCTCCAGGGGGAACACTGAAGCTTTCTTT. Translated: CSASRGNTEAFF.

The V call is TRBV10-3, the J call TRBJ1-1; TRBD1 aligns across 8 bases. Germline CDR1 is ENHRY and CDR2 is SYGVKD. This CDR3 contains 16 residues. Unmatched junction bases numbered 8, after V lost 3 bases and J lost 2 bases. CDR3 protein: CAISEYGTGGNTEAFF. The CDR3 DNA follows: TGTGCCATCAGTGAATACGGGACAGGAGGTAACACTGAAGCTTTCTTT.

This chain uses TRBV7-2 with TRBJ1-2; possible D gene TRBD1, 6 bases. Trimming removed 3 bases at V and 4 bases at J, with 15 bases between. The CDR3 runs to 15 residues. Germline V lookup: CDR1 SGHTA, CDR2 FQGNSA. DNA for the CDR3: TGTGCCAGCAGCTTGGGGGCCGACAGGATCTATGGCTACACCTTC. Translated: CASSLGADRIYGYTF.

The chain has TRBV20-1 and TRBJ2-1; TRBD2 aligns across 9 bases. CDR3 length: 15 residues. Germline V gives CDR1 DFQATT, CDR2 SNEGSKA (reference sequence). V trimming: 0 bases; J trimming: 6 bases; junction bases outside the gene matches: 6. CDR3 region: CSARDHGGRANEQFF. In DNA form, the CDR3 reads TGCAGTGCTAGAGATCACGGCGGGAGGGCCAATGAGCAGTTCTTC.

V gene TRBV7-2 combines with J gene TRBJ2-3; 8 bases are shared with TRBD1. V lost 4 bases and J lost 1; bases outside the gene matches: 10. The length of the CDR3 is 17 residues. In germline, CDR1 is SGHTA, CDR2 FQGNSA. CDR3 nucleotides: TGTGCCAGCAGCTCACGGACAGGGAGGTCTGGCACAGATACGCAGTATTTT. It encodes CASSSRTGRSGTDTQYF. The full variable domain, completed using reference TRBV7-2 and TRBJ2-3, is GAGVSQSPSNKVTEKGKDVELRCDPISGHTALYWYRQSLGQGLEFLIYFQGNSAPDKSGLPSDRFSAERTGGSVSTLTIQRTQQEDSAVYLCASSSRTGRSGTDTQYFGPGTRLTVL.

The sample holds a few counts of this clonotype. The chain carries TRBV27 and TRBJ1-5; tentative D call: TRBD1 (5 bases). Germline V gene lookup returns CDR1 MNHEY and CDR2 SMNVEV (reference sequence). Trimming pared 6 bases from V and 0 bases from J, leaving 9 bases between. The CDR3 has 14 amino acids. The DNA of the CDR3 is TGTGCCAGCAGCCGGGACTTTAGCAATCAGCCCCAGCATTTT. It translates to CASSRDFSNQPQHF.

The V gene is TRBV28, the J gene TRBJ2-7, with 7 positions matching TRBD1. This CDR3 contains 17 residues. With 6 bases clipped from V and 2 bases from J, the junction kept 16 bases outside the gene matches. The germline gives CDR1 MDHEN, CDR2 SYDVKM. CDR3 nucleotide sequence: TGTGCCAGCAGAGCAGGGGGTGGGGACCCCCATACCTACGAGCAGTACTTC. Its protein product is CASRAGGGDPHTYEQYF.

V usage is TRBV20-1 and J usage is TRBJ2-5; a possible D gene is TRBD1 (5 bases). CDR1 DFQATT and CDR2 SNEGSKA come from the germline V gene (reference sequence). CDR3 length: 12 residues. Between the trimmed V and J ends, which lost 5 bases and 3 bases, there was a span of 10 bases. CDR3 sequence (DNA): TGCAGTGCTGATGACAGTAAAGAGACCCAGTACTTC. Its translation: CSADDSKETQYF.

This clonotype was seen a handful of times. The rearrangement joins TRBV24-1 to TRBJ1-2; a possible D gene is TRBD1 (6 bases). CDR3 length: 17 residues. Trimming removed 3 bases at V and 6 bases at J, with 22 bases between. Germline loops: CDR1 KGHDR, CDR2 SFDVKD. The CDR3 protein is CATSDGGRKTPPHGYTF. The CDR3 region has the DNA TGTGCCACCAGTGATGGGGGGCGGAAGACCCCACCCCATGGCTACACCTTC.

This chain connects TRBV6-1 to TRBJ2-7; TRBD1 agrees at 7 bases. CDR1 is MNHNS and CDR2 is SASEGT in the germline V gene. J lost 2 bases, V lost 5 bases, and 6 bases had no gene match. CDR3 length equals 14 residues. For the CDR3, the DNA is TGTGCCAGCAGTCCCCGACAGGGCCCCTACGAGCAGTACTTC. Residues: CASSPRQGPYEQYF.